The next 11 T cell receptor beta chains were all read from a single sample in a study of PD-L1 blockade in urothelial cancer. The data were produced by immunoSEQ multiplex PCR, yet TCRdb's version contains in-frame clones alone and is incomplete. Among tens of thousands of clones listed, roughly 87% were seen once. The sample here was PBMCs, taken around atezolizumab (anti-PD-L1) treatment. The receptors were gathered from a man in his 60s with urothelial cancer.

This chain joins TRBV6-1 and TRBJ1-2; D unclear. CDR3 length equals 13 residues. The germline gives CDR1 MNHNS, CDR2 SASEGT. Trimming stripped 1 base from V and 4 bases from J, with 7 bases between. This CDR3 reads CASSEGGAYGYTF. Here the CDR3 DNA reads TGTGCCAGCAGTGAAGGTGGAGCCTATGGCTACACCTTC.

The V and J genes are TRBV19 and TRBJ2-7, with D unresolved. Trimming removed 5 bases at V and 1 base at J, with 12 bases between. CDR3 length equals 14 residues. The germline CDR1 and CDR2 sequences are LNHDA and SQIVND (reference sequence). Written as DNA, the CDR3 is TGTGCCAGTAGTCGCGCGGCGGAATCCTACGAGCAGTACTTC. It specifies CASSRAAESYEQYF.

The chain joins TRBV7-8 to TRBJ2-5; TRBD1 matches at 9 bases. Germline V lookup: CDR1 SGHVS, CDR2 FQNEAQ. The V segment lost 3 bases and the J segment 2 bases; nucleotides outside the gene matches: 10. This CDR3 has 17 residues. In nucleotides, the CDR3 is TGTGCCAGCAGCTTCACCGGACAGGGGTTTGGGCAAGAGACCCAGTACTTC. It specifies CASSFTGQGFGQETQYF.

Concerning this clone itself: At one of its ends the junction is not consistent with the germline gene, which may arise from a read error. V usage is TRBV6-5 and J usage is TRBJ2-6; no reliable D call. The CDR3 is 16 residues long. The germline CDR1 and CDR2 sequences are MNHEY and SVGAGI. The DNA for the CDR3 is TGTGCCAGTAGTTACAGCCTCCACTCTGGGGCCAACGTCCTGACTTTC. This sequence encodes CASSYSLHSGANVLTF.

The CDR3 DNA reads TGCGCCAGCAGCCCAAGACAGAGCAGCACAGATACGCAGTATTTT. Translated: CASSPRQSSTDTQYF. The J gene is TRBJ2-3, the V gene TRBV4-3; maybe TRBD1 (5 bases). Germline values: CDR1 LGHNA, CDR2 YSLEER. CDR3 length equals 15 residues. V was trimmed by 4 bases and J by 0 bases, leaving 11 bases between them.

This chain joins TRBV12-1 and TRBJ2-1; TRBD1, the table's D call, lacks a check against the DNA. TRBV12-1 is a known pseudogene. This CDR3 is 16 amino acids long. The chain's CDR3 is CASSFARPGGNNEQFF. The CDR3 bases are TGTGCCAGCAGCTTTGCGAGGCCAGGGGGAAACAATGAGCAGTTCTTC.

This chain connects TRBV11-2 to TRBJ1-2, with 7 bases lining up with TRBD1. The CDR3 runs to 14 residues. V lost 1 base and J lost 2; bases outside the gene matches: 1. Looked up from germline, CDR1 is SGHAT and CDR2 is FQNNGV. The CDR3: CASSLGGGNYGYTF. CDR3 nucleotide sequence: TGTGCCAGCAGCTTAGGAGGGGGCAACTATGGCTACACCTTC.

The chain joins TRBV30 to TRBJ1-3, with 7 bases identical to TRBD1. Germline V gene lookup returns CDR1 GTSNPN and CDR2 SVGIG (reference sequence). The CDR3 has 13 residues. Losses at the gene ends were 6 bases for V and 2 bases for J; bases not matched to a gene: 4. CDR3 amino acids: CACRQGAGNTIYF. The CDR3 DNA follows: TGTGCCTGTCGACAGGGAGCTGGAAACACCATATATTTT.

This rearrangement joins TRBV12-5 to TRBJ2-3; weak D call: TRBD2 (6 bases). CDR1 and CDR2 from the germline V gene are LGHNT and FRNRAP. The V end lost 5 bases, the J end lost 4 bases, and 13 bases lay between the germline ends. This CDR3 contains 14 residues. Here the CDR3 reads CASGPPGLPDTQYF. The CDR3 nucleotides read TGTGCTAGTGGTCCCCCGGGACTTCCAGATACGCAGTATTTT.

Here the CDR3 DNA reads TGTGCCAGCAGTTACTCCAGGACCCAGTACTTC. Translating gives CASSYSRTQYF. The rearrangement joins TRBV6-6 to TRBJ2-5; D unresolved. The germline V gene has CDR1 MNHNY and CDR2 SVGAGI (reference sequence). The CDR3 has 11 amino acids. Trimming took 0 bases from V and 7 from J, leaving 3 bases between them.

The genes are TRBV7-6 and TRBJ1-2, with D possibly being TRBD1 (5 bases). From germline, CDR1 is SGHVS and CDR2 FNYEAQ. CDR3 size: 13 residues. The ends were cut back, 0 bases at V and 4 bases at J, with 6 bases in the middle. The CDR3 nucleotides are TGTGCCAGCAGCTTAGCAGGGGCCTATGGCTACACCTTC. Its protein is CASSLAGAYGYTF.